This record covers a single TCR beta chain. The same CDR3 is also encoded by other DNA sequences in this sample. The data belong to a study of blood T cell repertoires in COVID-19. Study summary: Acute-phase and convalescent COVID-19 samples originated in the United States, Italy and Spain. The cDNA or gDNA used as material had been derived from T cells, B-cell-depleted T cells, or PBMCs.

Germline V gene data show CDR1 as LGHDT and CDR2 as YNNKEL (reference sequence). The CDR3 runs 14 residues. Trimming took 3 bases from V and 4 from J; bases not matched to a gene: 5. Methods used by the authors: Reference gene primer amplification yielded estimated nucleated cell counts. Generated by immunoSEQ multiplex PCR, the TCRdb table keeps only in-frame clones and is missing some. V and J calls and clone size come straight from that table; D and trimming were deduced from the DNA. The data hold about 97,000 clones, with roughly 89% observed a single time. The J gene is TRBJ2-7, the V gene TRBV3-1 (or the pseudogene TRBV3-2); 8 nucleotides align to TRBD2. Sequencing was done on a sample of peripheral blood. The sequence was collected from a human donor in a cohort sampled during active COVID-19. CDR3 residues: CASSQSSGSYEQYF. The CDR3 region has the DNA TGTGCCAGCAGCCAGTCAAGCGGGAGTTACGAGCAGTACTTC.